This T cell receptor beta chain was found in a study of response to subunit inactivated influenza vaccine. TCRdb re-analysed the RT-PCR reads in MiXCR, keeping a single row per CDR3 protein. The profile shows about 570,000 distinct CDR3 sequences, over 9% of them singletons. This CDR3 comprises 13 residues. This sample was also put to use in a study of T cells expressing NK-cell markers. That publication notes: In generating TCR beta cDNA, 5'RACE template switching with UMIs was used. Several experiments added an anti-gamma-delta TCR antibody to sort only alpha-beta TCR T cells.

V gene TRBV21-1 combines with J gene TRBJ1-1. TRBV21-1 is a pseudogene locus. Sample: PBMCs from blood, taken on the day of vaccination. The sequence came from a man aged 50 to 60 who received an inactivated influenza vaccine. The CDR3 protein is CASSKKRTAEAFF. The CDR3 nucleotides read TGTGCCAGCAGCAAAAAGAGGACAGCTGAAGCTTTCTTT.